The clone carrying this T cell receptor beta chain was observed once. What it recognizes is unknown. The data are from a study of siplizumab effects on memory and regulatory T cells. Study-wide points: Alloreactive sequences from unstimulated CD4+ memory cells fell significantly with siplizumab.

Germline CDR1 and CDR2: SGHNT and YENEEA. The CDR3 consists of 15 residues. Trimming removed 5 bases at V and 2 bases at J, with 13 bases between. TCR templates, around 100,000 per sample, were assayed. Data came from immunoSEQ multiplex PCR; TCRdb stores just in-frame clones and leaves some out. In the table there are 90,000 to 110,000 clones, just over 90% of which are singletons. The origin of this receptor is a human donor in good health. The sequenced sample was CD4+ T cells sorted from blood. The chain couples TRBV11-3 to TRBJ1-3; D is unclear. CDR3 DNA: TGTGCCAGCAGCAAATCGGTGATCCCTGGAAACACCATATATTTT. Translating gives CASSKSVIPGNTIYF. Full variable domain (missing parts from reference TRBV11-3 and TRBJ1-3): EAGVVQSPRYKIIEKKQPVAFWCNPISGHNTLYWYLQNLGQGPELLIRYENEEAVDDSQLPKDRFSAERLKGVDSTLKIQPAELGDSAVYLCASSKSVIPGNTIYFGEGSWLTVV.